The rows below give T cell receptor beta chains drawn from one sample of a study of CD8 T cells in ankylosing spondylitis. TCRdb recomputed calls from the 5' RACE reads with MiXCR, one row per CDR3 protein. This table has roughly 490,000 distinct CDR3 sequences, under 5.5% appearing once. The sequenced sample consisted of blood, either unsorted or a sorted T cell fraction (not recorded which). The source is a male donor with ankylosing spondylitis. Both conserved end residues are part of each CDR3. D genes are given only for firm matches. The listing skips clone size in some rows; elsewhere it reads once, few, many or a size class.

v_call	j_call	d_call	clone_size	cdr3_aa	cdr3_nt
TRBV7-9	TRBJ2-5	NA	NA	CASTEGVEETQYF	TGTGCCAGCACGGAAGGGGTTGAGGAGACCCAGTACTTC
TRBV15	TRBJ2-6	NA	few	CATSRRGSGANVLTF	TGTGCCACCAGCAGAAGGGGCTCTGGGGCCAACGTCCTGACTTTC
TRBV4-3	TRBJ2-1	NA	few	CASSQGGVNEQFF	TGCGCCAGCAGCCAAGGCGGGGTAAATGAGCAGTTCTTC
TRBV7-2	TRBJ2-5	NA	many	CASSLQGGNQETQYF	TGTGCCAGCAGCTTACAGGGGGGGAACCAAGAGACCCAGTACTTC
TRBV5-1	TRBJ2-1	TRBD2	many	CASSLLASGGAYNEQFF	TGCGCCAGCAGCTTGTTGGCTAGCGGGGGTGCTTACAATGAGCAGTTCTTC
TRBV7-2	TRBJ2-5	TRBD2	many	CASSFIVAGGQETQYF	TGTGCCAGCAGCTTTATAGTAGCGGGGGGGCAAGAGACCCAGTACTTC
TRBV5-1	TRBJ2-2	TRBD1	many	CASRFSGTARELFF	TGCGCCAGCAGATTCTCTGGGACAGCCCGGGAGCTGTTTTTT
TRBV20-1	TRBJ2-3	NA	many	CSARRGDTQYF	TGCAGTGCCCGAAGGGGAGATACGCAGTATTTT
TRBV11-1	TRBJ2-2	TRBD1	many	CASSFWTGGNTGELFF	TGTGCCAGCAGCTTCTGGACAGGGGGGAACACCGGGGAGCTGTTTTTT
TRBV5-1	TRBJ1-5	NA	many	CASSLRPSNQPQHF	TGCGCCAGCAGCTTAAGGCCTAGCAATCAGCCCCAGCATTTT
TRBV28	TRBJ2-3	TRBD2	many	CASSFPTSGGAADTQYF	TGTGCCAGCAGTTTTCCCACTAGCGGGGGGGCAGCAGATACGCAGTATTTT
TRBV20-1	TRBJ1-1	TRBD1	many	CSARSGTGVWNTEAFF	TGCAGTGCTAGATCCGGGACAGGTGTGTGGAACACTGAAGCTTTCTTT
TRBV6-1	TRBJ2-7	TRBD1	once	CASSEAQGAAYEQYF	TGTGCCAGCAGTGAAGCGCAGGGGGCCGCCTACGAGCAGTACTTC
TRBV11-3	TRBJ1-1	NA	NA	CASSLDGRTEAFF	TGTGCCAGCAGCTTAGATGGAAGGACTGAAGCTTTCTTT
TRBV12-3/TRBV12-4	TRBJ1-2	NA	many	CASSFNQANYGYTF	TGTGCCAGCAGCTTTAATCAAGCTAACTATGGCTACACCTTC
TRBV7-6	TRBJ2-7	NA	few	CASSLDGTLAYEQYF	TGTGCCAGCAGCTTAGACGGAACGCTTGCCTACGAGCAGTACTTC
TRBV27	TRBJ2-6	TRBD1	many	CASSFFTGGTSGANVLTF	TGTGCCAGCAGTTTCTTTACAGGGGGCACGTCTGGGGCCAACGTCCTGACTTTC
TRBV5-1	TRBJ1-1	NA	many	CASSGTGDTEAFF	TGCGCCAGCAGCGGGACTGGGGACACTGAAGCTTTCTTT
TRBV7-2	TRBJ2-7	NA	NA	CASSLGPLASYEQYF	TGTGCCAGCAGCTTAGGTCCCCTAGCGAGCTACGAGCAGTACTTC
TRBV20-1	TRBJ1-5	NA	many	CSASSAWQPQHF	TGCAGTGCTAGTTCGGCCTGGCAGCCCCAGCATTTT
TRBV12-3/TRBV12-4	TRBJ1-3	NA	many	CASRLGNTIYF	TGTGCCAGCCGCCTTGGAAACACCATATATTTT
TRBV4-3	TRBJ2-7	TRBD2	many	CASSQVWASGICSYEQYF	TGCGCCAGCAGCCAAGTCTGGGCCAGCGGGATATGCTCCTACGAGCAGTACTTC
TRBV27	TRBJ2-7	TRBD2	many	CASSSGTSGKGEQYF	TGTGCCAGCAGTTCCGGGACTAGCGGGAAGGGGGAGCAGTACTTC
TRBV7-2	TRBJ2-6	NA	many	CASSLYGANVLTF	TGTGCCAGCAGCTTGTATGGGGCCAACGTCCTGACTTTC
TRBV5-1	TRBJ2-2	NA	many	CASSLGQTNTGELFF	TGCGCCAGCAGCTTGGGACAGACTAACACCGGGGAGCTGTTTTTT
TRBV7-2	TRBJ2-7	NA	many	CASSLPPLYEQYF	TGTGCCAGCAGCTTACCCCCTCTCTACGAGCAGTACTTC
TRBV4-1	TRBJ2-7	NA	NA	CASSQGPRTPYEQYF	TGCGCCAGCAGCCAAGGACCTAGGACCCCCTACGAGCAGTACTTC
TRBV12-5	TRBJ1-5	NA	many	CASGLGVNQPQHF	TGTGCTAGTGGTTTGGGAGTCAATCAGCCCCAGCATTTT
TRBV20-1	TRBJ2-7	TRBD1	few	CSADRQGTEQYF	TGCAGTGCAGATAGACAGGGTACCGAGCAGTACTTC
TRBV5-1	TRBJ2-1	NA	many	CASSLGAGSYEQFF	TGCGCCAGCAGCTTGGGCGCAGGGTCGTATGAGCAGTTCTTC
TRBV29-1	TRBJ2-7	TRBD2	many	CSVGPGLSYEQYF	TGCAGCGTTGGGCCGGGACTAAGCTACGAGCAGTACTTC
TRBV5-8	TRBJ2-1	NA	many	CASTIQGRSYNEQFF	TGTGCCAGCACCATACAGGGACGTTCCTACAATGAGCAGTTCTTC
TRBV6-2/TRBV6-3	TRBJ2-7	TRBD1	many	CASSTLDRYPYEQYF	TGTGCCAGCAGTACCCTGGACAGGTATCCCTACGAGCAGTACTTC
TRBV20-1	TRBJ2-3	NA	few	CSARDPTTDTQYF	TGCAGTGCTCGGGACCCTACCACAGATACGCAGTATTTT
TRBV4-1	TRBJ1-4	NA	NA	CASSPKAGTGRTNEKLFF	TGCGCCAGCAGCCCCAAGGCCGGAACAGGGAGGACTAATGAAAAACTGTTTTTT
TRBV29-1	TRBJ2-7	TRBD1	many	CSVIDRAGREQYF	TGCAGCGTCATCGACAGGGCTGGCAGAGAGCAGTACTTC
TRBV5-1	TRBJ2-2	NA	many	CASGASDFTGELFF	TGCGCCAGCGGGGCTTCTGACTTCACCGGGGAGCTGTTTTTT
TRBV10-1	TRBJ2-1	TRBD2	many	CASSENSGLAGDEQFF	TGCGCCAGCAGTGAAAATTCAGGACTAGCGGGAGATGAGCAGTTCTTC
TRBV6-2/TRBV6-3	TRBJ2-1	TRBD2	many	CAVRGEGSSYNEQFF	TGTGCCGTTAGAGGGGAGGGCTCTTCCTACAATGAGCAGTTCTTC
TRBV7-9	TRBJ2-6	NA	many	CASSGQGLGANVLTF	TGTGCCAGCAGCGGGCAGGGATTAGGGGCCAACGTCCTGACTTTC
TRBV10-3	TRBJ2-3	NA	many	CAIQPGDGDTDTQYF	TGTGCCATCCAACCCGGAGACGGGGACACAGATACGCAGTATTTT
TRBV7-9	TRBJ1-3	NA	many	CASSAHAVSSGNTIYF	TGTGCCAGCAGCGCCCATGCGGTGAGCTCTGGAAACACCATATATTTT
TRBV9	TRBJ2-7	TRBD1	few	CASSATGAGYEQYF	TGTGCCAGCAGCGCTACAGGGGCGGGTTACGAGCAGTACTTC
TRBV4-1	TRBJ1-2	TRBD1	many	CASSQDLGTGGSGYTF	TGCGCCAGCAGCCAAGATTTGGGGACAGGGGGCAGTGGCTACACCTTC
TRBV7-2	TRBJ2-1	NA	many	CASSLAIPGLLVWHEQFF	TGTGCCAGCAGCTTAGCGATACCGGGACTCCTAGTCTGGCATGAGCAGTTCTTC
TRBV18	TRBJ2-2	NA	NA	CASSQSVGPGELFF	TGTGCCAGCTCACAAAGTGTCGGGCCCGGGGAGCTGTTTTTT
TRBV3-1	TRBJ2-1	NA	NA	CASSKKVSSYNEQFF	TGTGCCAGCTCCAAGAAGGTCTCCTCCTACAATGAGCAGTTCTTC
TRBV29-1	TRBJ2-1	NA	many	CSVEDRKSSYNEQFF	TGCAGCGTTGAAGATCGGAAGAGCTCCTACAATGAGCAGTTCTTC
TRBV5-4	TRBJ2-7	NA	few	CASGLGRSYEQYF	TGTGCCAGCGGCTTAGGGCGGAGCTACGAGCAGTACTTC
TRBV15	TRBJ1-6	TRBD1	many	CATSRGDRGNNSPLHF	TGTGCCACCAGCAGAGGGGACAGGGGAAATAATTCACCCCTCCACTTT
TRBV4-2	TRBJ1-3	NA	many	CASARGDLRSGNTIYF	TGTGCCAGCGCTAGGGGGGACTTACGCTCTGGAAACACCATATATTTT
TRBV12-5	TRBJ2-2	NA	NA	CVSGLDLGELFF	TGTGTTAGTGGTTTAGACCTCGGGGAGCTGTTTTTT
TRBV28	TRBJ2-4	NA	many	CASSWGSGGTDIQYF	TGTGCCAGCAGTTGGGGATCAGGGGGGACGGACATTCAGTACTTC